The 21 T cell receptor beta chains given below trace back to one sample, sequenced in a study of blood T cells in healthy people across ages. Next came a second PCR, run for roughly 6 to 11 cycles, which used a sample-barcoded 5' primer along with a J-beta primer mix. One entry per CDR3 protein results from TCRdb running MiXCR on the 5' RACE reads. The table shows about 680,000 distinct CDR3 sequences, with around half occurring only once. Material: blood. These receptors all come from a woman between 55 and 75 years old in good health.

The rearrangement links TRBV18 to TRBJ2-4; 9 bases fit TRBD1. The CDR3 spans 13 residues. The V and J ends lost 3 bases and 13 bases, in that order; junction bases with no gene match: 7. The germline CDR1 and CDR2 sequences are KGHSH and LQKENI. The CDR3 DNA is TGTGCCAGCTCACCGCGACAGGGGGAAGAGCAGTACTTC. Its protein product is CASSPRQGEEQYF.

The chain joins TRBV3-1 to TRBJ2-7, with D perhaps TRBD2 (6 bases). The V gene's germline CDR1 is LGHDT and CDR2 YNNKEL (reference sequence). Between the trimmed V and J ends, which lost 3 bases and 7 bases, there was a span of 10 bases. CDR3 length: 12 residues. The CDR3 DNA is TGTGCCAGCAGCCATCGGAGCGGGGAGCAGTACTTC. Its protein is CASSHRSGEQYF.

To note about this clonotype: This may be a read error, as it is one base from a much larger clone. The V and J genes are TRBV15 and TRBJ2-5; possibly TRBD1 or TRBD2 for D (5 bases each). The DNA end favors TRBJ2-4, so the J call may be wrong. This CDR3 is 14 amino acids long. Germline CDR1 is LNHNV and CDR2 is YYDKDF (reference sequence). CDR3 sequence reads: CATSVIGTSNIQYF. The CDR3 nucleotides read TGTGCCACCAGCGTAATCGGGACCTCAAACATTCAGTACTTC.

The rearrangement joins TRBV3-1 to TRBJ1-1, with D perhaps matching TRBD1 (5 bases). Trimming removed 1 base at V and 10 bases at J, with 10 bases between. The CDR3 length is 12 residues. Germline V lookup: CDR1 LGHDT, CDR2 YNNKEL (reference sequence). The chain's CDR3 is CASSQGGSGAFF. Written as DNA, the CDR3 is TGTGCCAGCAGCCAAGGGGGGTCGGGAGCTTTCTTT.

The V and J genes are TRBV7-3 and TRBJ2-5; 8 bases agree with TRBD1. V gave up 5 bases and J gave up 2 bases; unmatched junction bases: 7. Germline CDR1 is SGHTA and CDR2 is FQGTGA. This CDR3 is built from 15 residues. CDR3 coding DNA: TGTGCCAGCAGCCCGACAGGGGCAAAACAAGAGACCCAGTACTTC. Its protein product is CASSPTGAKQETQYF.

V is TRBV5-5 and J is TRBJ1-6; TRBD1 agrees at 9 bases. CDR1 and CDR2 (germline): SGHKS, YYEKEE (reference sequence). Germline trimming cut 7 bases from V and 5 bases from J; bases unmatched to any gene: 16. The CDR3 length is 18 residues. The CDR3 DNA reads TGTGCCAGCTCGAGTCCCGAGGACAGGGGAATCCATAATTCACCCCTCCACTTT. Protein product: CASSSPEDRGIHNSPLHF.

This clonotype has just a few counts. V gene TRBV5-1 combines with J gene TRBJ2-7, with unresolved D. The CDR3 is 14 amino acids. Germline V gene data show CDR1 as SGHRS and CDR2 as YFSETQ. Deletions cut 4 bases from V and 0 bases from J, with 11 bases between. The CDR3 DNA sequence: TGCGCCAGCAGCCTGCGGTCCGTCTCCTACGAGCAGTACTTC. This codes for CASSLRSVSYEQYF. The whole variable domain, remainder taken from reference TRBV5-1 and TRBJ2-7, is KAGVTQTPRYLIKTRGQQVTLSCSPISGHRSVSWYQQTPGQGLQFLFEYFSETQRNKGNFPGRFSGRQFSNSRSEMNVSTLELGDSALYLCASSLRSVSYEQYFGPGTRLTVT.

The chain has TRBV6-5 and TRBJ1-1; D unclear. The length of the CDR3 is 13 residues. V lost 4 bases and J lost 4, with 10 bases in between. The germline CDR1 and CDR2 sequences are MNHEY and SVGAGI. CDR3: CASSSPWGTEAFF. The CDR3 DNA is TGTGCCAGCAGTTCCCCATGGGGCACTGAAGCTTTCTTT.

The chain uses TRBV20-1 and TRBJ1-2; the D gene is possibly TRBD1 (5 bases). In germline, CDR1 is DFQATT, CDR2 SNEGSKA (reference sequence). The CDR3 has 12 residues. Trimming took off 3 bases at V and 8 bases at J, with 13 bases between the two ends. Here the CDR3 reads CSASRGSGGYTF. CDR3 in DNA: TGCAGTGCTAGCCGGGGGTCGGGCGGCTACACCTTC.

The genes are TRBV7-2 and TRBJ2-1, with D unresolved. This CDR3 is 16 amino acids long. V lost 4 bases, J lost 6 bases, and 19 bases lay in between. CDR1 is SGHTA and CDR2 is FQGNSA in the germline V gene. The CDR3 loop reads CASSSHPRADGNEQFF. CDR3 DNA sequence: TGTGCCAGCAGCTCCCACCCCCGGGCCGATGGCAATGAGCAGTTCTTC.

The chain couples TRBV20-1 to TRBJ1-2; D is undetermined. Germline V gene sequence: CDR1 DFQATT, CDR2 SNEGSKA (reference sequence). The CDR3 is 12 residues long. V was cut by 6 bases and J by 4 bases, with 12 bases left in between. The CDR3 DNA reads as TGCAGTGCCCCAGAAGGACGCTATGGCTACACCTTC. Amino acid sequence: CSAPEGRYGYTF.

This clonotype has more than one count but fewer than ten. This rearrangement joins TRBV20-1 to TRBJ1-2, with 11 positions matching TRBD1. V shed 6 bases and J 13 bases; nucleotides not matched to a gene: 22. Germline lookup yields CDR1 DFQATT and CDR2 SNEGSKA (reference sequence). The CDR3 totals 16 residues. DNA for the CDR3: TGCAGTGCCAGGACAGGGGGCGAGCCCGCCTCTTTGCGGGGCACCTTC. Its translation is CSARTGGEPASLRGTF.

This clonotype came up a few times. The rearrangement uses TRBV4-2 and TRBJ2-7, with D hard to call. Germline CDR1 is LGHNA and CDR2 is YNFKEQ. This CDR3 has 14 residues. Trimming removed 4 bases from V and 7 bases from J, with 17 bases in between. CDR3 nucleotide sequence: TGTGCCAGCAGCCTTCGGCGATCGGATGGTGAGCAGTACTTC. Amino acids: CASSLRRSDGEQYF.

Concerning this clonotype: One end of the junction varies from germline; a read error may be responsible. This sequence joins TRBV3-1 and TRBJ2-1; 8 nucleotides line up with TRBD2. Germline loops: CDR1 LGHDT, CDR2 YNNKEL (reference sequence). This CDR3 comprises 16 residues. This CDR3 reads CASSQGASGLYNERFF. The CDR3 DNA is TGTGCCAGCAGCCAGGGCGCTAGCGGGTTATACAATGAGCGGTTCTTC.

The V and J genes are TRBV28 and TRBJ2-1; 8 bases agree with TRBD2. The CDR3 totals 15 residues. After removal of 5 bases from V and 7 bases from J, the junction contained 10 bases not matched to a gene. Germline V gives CDR1 MDHEN, CDR2 SYDVKM. This CDR3 reads CASSPLGRARNEQFF. CDR3 nucleotide sequence: TGTGCCAGCAGTCCTCTCGGGAGGGCCAGGAATGAGCAGTTCTTC.

CDR3 sequence: CSARDSRGATDTQYF. The CDR3 DNA reads TGCAGTGCTAGAGACTCCCGGGGGGCGACAGATACGCAGTATTTT. This sequence joins TRBV20-1 and TRBJ2-3; the D gene is possibly TRBD2 (7 bases). The V gene lost 0 bases and the J gene lost 3 bases, with 13 bases spanning the gap. Germline V gene data show CDR1 as DFQATT and CDR2 as SNEGSKA (reference sequence). This CDR3 has 15 amino acids.

This clonotype occurred a few times. The chain couples TRBV5-8 to TRBJ2-5; D unclear. The CDR3 length is 14 residues. From germline, CDR1 is SGHTS and CDR2 YDEGEE. The V end was cut by 4 bases, the J end by 4 bases, with 14 bases between. The CDR3 coding sequence is TGTGCCAGCAGCCCGGGCGCGTGGAGAGAGACCCAGTACTTC. Amino acid sequence: CASSPGAWRETQYF. Supplemented by reference TRBV5-8 and TRBJ2-5, the full variable domain reads EAGVTQSPTHLIKTRGQQATLRCSPISGHTSVYWYQQALGLGLQFLLWYDEGEERNRGNFPPRFSGRQFPNYSSELNVNALELEDSALYLCASSPGAWRETQYFGPGTRLLVL.

This chain links TRBV11-2 with TRBJ2-7; possible D gene TRBD2, 6 bases. V dropped 1 base and J dropped 7 bases, with 14 bases sitting between them. Per germline, CDR1 SGHAT and CDR2 FQNNGV. This CDR3 region has 14 residues. CDR3 sequence reads: CASSLGGGVGEQYF. The CDR3 DNA reads TGTGCCAGCAGCTTAGGGGGCGGGGTAGGGGAGCAGTACTTC.

This chain uses TRBV11-3 with TRBJ1-6, with no clear D. The CDR3 spans 13 residues. Trimming cost V 0 bases and J 11 bases, with 8 bases left between them. Per germline, CDR1 SGHNT and CDR2 YENEEA. The CDR3 sequence: CASSLDRTTPLHF. For the CDR3, the DNA is TGTGCCAGCAGCTTAGACCGGACGACACCCCTCCACTTT.

The rearrangement joins TRBV11-2 to TRBJ2-1, with 8 bases that match TRBD1. Trimming removed 1 base from V and 5 bases from J; junction bases left unmatched: 4. The CDR3 has 15 residues. Germline V CDR1 and CDR2: SGHAT, FQNNGV. CDR3 region: CASSLVRGLNNEQFF. The CDR3 DNA reads as TGTGCCAGCAGCTTAGTCAGGGGGCTCAACAATGAGCAGTTCTTC.

The chain links TRBV20-1 to TRBJ1-2; D unclear. The CDR3 is 12 amino acids. V shed 4 bases and J shed 6 bases, with 12 bases lying between them. The germline V gene has CDR1 DFQATT and CDR2 SNEGSKA (reference sequence). The CDR3 loop reads CSANPAGNGYTF. DNA of the CDR3: TGCAGTGCTAACCCGGCGGGAAATGGCTACACCTTC.